Detailed here is one TCR beta chain. Its target is unknown. These data originate in a study of siplizumab effects on memory and regulatory T cells. The CDR3 runs to 13 residues. Germline V gene data show CDR1 as ENHRY and CDR2 as SYGVKD. V was clipped by 2 bases and J by 1 base, with 5 bases between them. Using immunoSEQ multiplex PCR, the repertoire was profiled, and TCRdb retains in-frame clones only, with some absent. Of some 100,000 clones detected, around 90% appear once; the ten largest clones hold approximately 0.66%. Whole-study results and caveats: Siplizumab significantly decreased alloreactive sequences from unstimulated CD4+ memory cells.

The chain links TRBV10-3 to TRBJ1-1; TRBD1 is a possible D gene (5 bases). The TCR originated in a human donor in good health. Sequenced input: Tregs sorted from blood. The CDR3 DNA reads as TGTGCCATCAGTGAGAGGGGGAACACTGAAGCTTTCTTT. It encodes CAISERGNTEAFF.